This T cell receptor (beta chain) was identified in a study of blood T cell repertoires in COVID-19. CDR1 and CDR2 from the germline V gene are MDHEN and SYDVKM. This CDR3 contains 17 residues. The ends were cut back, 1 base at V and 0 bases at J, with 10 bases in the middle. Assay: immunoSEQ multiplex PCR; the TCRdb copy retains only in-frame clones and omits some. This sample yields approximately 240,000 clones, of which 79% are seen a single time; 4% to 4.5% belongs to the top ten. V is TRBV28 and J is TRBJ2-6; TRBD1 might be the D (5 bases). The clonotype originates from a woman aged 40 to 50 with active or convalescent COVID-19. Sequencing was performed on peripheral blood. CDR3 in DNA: TGTGCCAGCAGTTTATCGGCAGGGCTCTCTGGGGCCAACGTCCTGACTTTC. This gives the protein CASSLSAGLSGANVLTF.